Below, one T cell receptor (beta chain) is given with its context. This record belongs to a study of long-term antiretroviral therapy in people with HIV. Samples were assayed with immunoSEQ v3.0 at survey level. Profiling relied on immunoSEQ multiplex PCR, and the TCRdb table lists in-frame clones only, not all of them. There are about 40,000 clones in the sample; approximately 85% occur only once, and under 7.5% lies in the top ten. Germline lookup yields CDR1 SGHDT and CDR2 YYEEEE. Trimming stripped 2 bases from V and 7 bases from J, with 16 bases between. The CDR3 is 15 residues long. The receptor was isolated from a woman in her 50s with HIV. The sample consisted of unsorted PBMCs, taken 3.1 years after starting antiretroviral therapy. This chain links TRBV5-6 with TRBJ2-1; D is unclear. Written as DNA, the CDR3 is TGTGCCAGCAGCTTACCGGACGACGAGAAGAATGAGCAGTTCTTC. Translation: CASSLPDDEKNEQFF.